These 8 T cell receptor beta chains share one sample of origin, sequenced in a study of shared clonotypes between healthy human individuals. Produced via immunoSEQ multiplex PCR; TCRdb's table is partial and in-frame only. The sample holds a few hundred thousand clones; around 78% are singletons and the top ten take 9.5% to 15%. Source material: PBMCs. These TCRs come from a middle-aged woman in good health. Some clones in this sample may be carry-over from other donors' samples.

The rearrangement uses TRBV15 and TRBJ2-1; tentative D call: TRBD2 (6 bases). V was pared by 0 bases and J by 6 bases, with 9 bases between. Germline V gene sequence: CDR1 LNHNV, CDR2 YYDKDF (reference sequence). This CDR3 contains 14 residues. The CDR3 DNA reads TGTGCCACCAGCAGAGACTACGGGGGCAATGAGCAGTTCTTC. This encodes CATSRDYGGNEQFF.

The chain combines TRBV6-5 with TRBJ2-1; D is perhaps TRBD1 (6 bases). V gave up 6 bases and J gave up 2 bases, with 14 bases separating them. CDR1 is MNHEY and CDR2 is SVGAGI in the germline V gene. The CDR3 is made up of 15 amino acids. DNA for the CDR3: TGTGCCAGCAGCCCCGGGACACAAGCCTACAATGAGCAGTTCTTC. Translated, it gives CASSPGTQAYNEQFF.

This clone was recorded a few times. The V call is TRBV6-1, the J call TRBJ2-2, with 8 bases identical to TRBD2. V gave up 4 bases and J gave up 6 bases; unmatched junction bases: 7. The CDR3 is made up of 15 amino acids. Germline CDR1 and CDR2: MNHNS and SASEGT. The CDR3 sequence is CASSAIGGAAGELFF. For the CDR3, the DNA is TGTGCCAGCAGTGCCATCGGGGGGGCCGCCGGGGAGCTGTTTTTT.

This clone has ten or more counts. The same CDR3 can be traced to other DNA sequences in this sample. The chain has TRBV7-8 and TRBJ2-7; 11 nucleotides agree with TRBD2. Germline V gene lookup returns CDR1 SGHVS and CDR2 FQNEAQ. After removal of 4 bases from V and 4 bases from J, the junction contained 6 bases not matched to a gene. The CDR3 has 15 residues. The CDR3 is CASSSRRLAGYEQYF. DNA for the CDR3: TGTGCCAGCAGCTCCCGGAGACTAGCGGGATACGAGCAGTACTTC.

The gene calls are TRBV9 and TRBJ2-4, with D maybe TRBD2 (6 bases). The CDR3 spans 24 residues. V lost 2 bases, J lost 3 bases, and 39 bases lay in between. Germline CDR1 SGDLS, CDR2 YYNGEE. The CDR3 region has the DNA TGTGCCAGCAGCGTTCGAATGGGAGGTTGGAGCGGGCCGGTCATCTGGGAGAGCAAAAACATTCAGTACTTC. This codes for CASSVRMGGWSGPVIWESKNIQYF.

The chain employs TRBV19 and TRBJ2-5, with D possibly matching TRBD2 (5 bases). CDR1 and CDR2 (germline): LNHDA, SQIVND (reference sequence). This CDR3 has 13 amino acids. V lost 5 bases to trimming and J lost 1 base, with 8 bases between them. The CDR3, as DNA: TGTGCCAGTAGTTTAGCGCGCCAAGAGACCCAGTACTTC. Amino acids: CASSLARQETQYF.

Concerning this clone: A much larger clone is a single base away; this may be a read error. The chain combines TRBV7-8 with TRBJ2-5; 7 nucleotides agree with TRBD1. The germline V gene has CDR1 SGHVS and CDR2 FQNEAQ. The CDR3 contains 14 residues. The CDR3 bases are TGTGCCAGCAGCCCGACAGGGAATCAAGAGACCCAGCACTTC. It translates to CASSPTGNQETQHF.

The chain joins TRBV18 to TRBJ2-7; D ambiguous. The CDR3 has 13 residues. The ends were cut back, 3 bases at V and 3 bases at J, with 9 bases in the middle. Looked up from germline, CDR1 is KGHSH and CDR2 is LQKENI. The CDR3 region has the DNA TGTGCCAGCTCACCTGATACGCTCTACGAGCAGTACTTC. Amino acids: CASSPDTLYEQYF.